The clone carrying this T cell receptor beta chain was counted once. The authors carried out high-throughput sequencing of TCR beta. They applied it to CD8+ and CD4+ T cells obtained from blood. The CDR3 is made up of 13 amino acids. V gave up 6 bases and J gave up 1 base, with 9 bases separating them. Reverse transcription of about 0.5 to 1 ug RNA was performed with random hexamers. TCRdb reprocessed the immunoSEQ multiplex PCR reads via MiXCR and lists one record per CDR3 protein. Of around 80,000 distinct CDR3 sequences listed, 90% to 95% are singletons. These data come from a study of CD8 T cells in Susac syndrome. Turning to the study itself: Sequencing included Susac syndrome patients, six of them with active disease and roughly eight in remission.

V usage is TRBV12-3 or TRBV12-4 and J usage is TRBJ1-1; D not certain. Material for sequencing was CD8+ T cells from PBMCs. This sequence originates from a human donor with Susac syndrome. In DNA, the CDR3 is TGTGCCAGCAGCATGACCGAGAACACTGAAGCTTTCTTT. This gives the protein CASSMTENTEAFF.